This entry features one TCR beta chain sequence. It lacks a known antigen. Base quality data are lacking; no much larger clone is found one base away. Preparation of the library involved 5' RACE. For sequencing, an Illumina HiSeq 2000 was employed. A universal primer binding site was introduced by template switching, and a unique molecular identifier was present in the final cDNA, enabling accurate counting of TCR cDNA molecules. First-strand cDNA for TCR alpha and beta chains was synthesized from specific primers in the conserved constant-segment region. To control for contamination, every cDNA library carried two barcodes: a SMART-Mk sample barcode plus Illumina barcodes. TruSeq adapter sequences and Illumina sample barcodes were added in two successive PCR steps. The TCR alpha and beta cDNA libraries were sequenced on the Illumina HiSeq platform using custom primers. Regarding the original processing steps: Unique molecular identifiers were extracted from raw reads with MiGEC, and CDR3 positions were determined with MiXCR. For each individual, recombination models were inferred using an EM algorithm with the repgenHMM and IGoR tools. Shared clonotypes were analyzed with the tcR package in R, and sharing was normalized by the product of cloneset sizes. To study raw recombination free of thymic and clonal selection effects, out-of-frame nonproductive sequences were analyzed. The raw public reads went through TCRdb reprocessing: fastp at Q25, MiXCR clone calling, in-frame beta chains kept. Identical CDR3 protein sequences are pooled into one entry, listed with their most common genes and DNA. The V and J calls follow TCRdb's processing rather than the paper's. The table for this sample lists approximately 500,000 distinct CDR3 sequences; 20% to 25% of them were counted only once. About 3% of the sample goes to the ten largest clones.

This entry comes from a study of identical twins (dated by TCRdb to 2015 to 2016). About the study as a whole: To test whether fetal clonotypes persist, the study used deep sequencing on TCR alpha and beta repertoires from monozygotic twins, unrelated adults of various ages, and cord blood. To rule out contamination, the twin experiments were replicated at different times with different library preparation protocols. The paper as a whole reports these results and caveats: In monozygotic twins, out-of-frame TCR alpha sharing was systematically underestimated by recombination models, although the models agreed with sharing between unrelated individuals. Because the same donors could not be followed over many years, the conclusions relied on cross-sectional statistical analysis. Compared with coincidental sharing between unrelated individuals, an excess of low generation-probability sequences was observed among out-of-frame TCR alpha sequences shared between twins. Zero-insertion analyses could be partly confounded by invariant T cells such as MAIT and iNKT, although diverse VJ usage argued against such confounding for most clonotypes. Excess twin sharing in beta out-of-frame sequences was weaker because fewer shared sequences lowered the signal-to-noise ratio. Fewer insertions were carried by abundant cord blood beta clonotypes, a similar but weaker trend appeared in young adult naive repertoires, and no such trend appeared in memory repertoires.

Every donor in the study was a healthy Caucasian. The twin cohort comprised three pairs of female monozygotic twins, all aged roughly 18 to 30 years. Positive isolation kits from Invitrogen were used to isolate the CD4+ and CD8+ T cell populations. CDR1 and CDR2 are drawn from the germline V gene: SGHTA, FQGNSA. At the junction V is shortened by 0 bases and J by 3 bases, with 15 bases in between. Taken from cysteine to phenylalanine, the CDR3 has 16 residues. Of the read, only the CDR3 DNA is kept; its 48 bases are in frame from base 1. These same data were also listed under a study on T cells expressing NK-cell markers. The second study, in turn, reports: Three sorted T-cell subsets (CD3+CD56+NKG2C+, CD3+CD56+NKG2C- and CD3+CD56-NKG2C+) from eight donors had their TCR beta-chain repertoires profiled. Among the eight sequenced donors, seven were HCMV-seropositive and one was HCMV-seronegative. In several experiments an anti-gammadeltaTCR antibody was added to restrict sorting to alphabetaTCR-expressing T cells. In about 6 donors, the dominant CD3+CD56+NKG2C+ clonotypes were found to rank among the top 10 CD8+ clonotypes and to make up roughly 1.0-7.0% of CD8+ T cells. Those dominant clonotypes were again the most abundant among CD3+CD56-NKG2C+ cells in a handful of donors, at roughly 28.3-65%. Whether the expanded NKG2C-expressing T cell clones were specific for HCMV antigens was left unclear. The eight sequenced donors were randomly selected healthy volunteers, three men and five women. HCMV-specific IgG was detected in serum with a commercial ELISA kit to determine HCMV serostatus. MIGEC handled demultiplexing of the reads and grouping by UMI, while MiTCR was used to assemble and quantify clonotypes. To exclude erroneous sequences, only TCR cDNA sequences supported by at least two reads were retained. The tcR package was used for downstream repertoire analysis, and clonotypes were matched across fractions by CDR3 nucleotide sequence plus V segment. VDJmatch was used to annotate antigen specificity against VDJdb, with one amino acid substitution in CDR3 allowed.

Source material: CD4+ T cells sorted from blood. The sequence links TRBV7-2 to TRBJ2-7; the D gene is perhaps TRBD2, from 6 matching bases. The TCR comes from a woman aged 18-29 years in good health. The CDR3 protein: CASSLAGAGGGYEQYF. In nucleotides, the sequence is TGTGCCAGCAGCTTAGCGGGTGCCGGGGGAGGCTACGAGCAGTACTTC.